Following are 12 T cell receptor beta chains from one sample sequenced in a study of shared clonotypes between healthy human individuals. Sequencing used immunoSEQ multiplex PCR; TCRdb keeps in-frame clones, though not all of them. Counted here are around 2,000,000 clones, just under 95% occurring once; the ten biggest clones make up 1% to 1.5%. Terminally differentiated effector memory CD45RA+ cells were left out of the naive CD8 fraction, which was CD45RO-negative and positively selected for CCR7. The sequencing sample was made of naive CD8+ T cells sorted from blood. Source of these receptors: a man aged 18 to 35 in good health.

Concerning this clone: The sample holds other DNA sequences that translate to the same CDR3. The rearrangement joins TRBV9 to TRBJ2-3, with D unresolved. Germline CDR1 and CDR2: SGDLS and YYNGEE. CDR3 length: 13 residues. Trimming stripped 0 bases from V and 3 bases from J, with 5 bases between. The CDR3 sequence: CASSVGRTDTQYF. CDR3 coding DNA: TGTGCCAGCAGCGTAGGTCGTACAGATACGCAGTATTTT. The whole variable domain, filled in from reference TRBV9 and TRBJ2-3, reads DSGVTQTPKHLITATGQRVTLRCSPRSGDLSVYWYQQSLDQGLQFLIQYYNGEERAKGNILERFSAQQFPDLHSELNLSSLELGDSALYFCASSVGRTDTQYFGPGTRLTVL.

The V call is TRBV27, the J call TRBJ1-2, with D maybe TRBD1 (5 bases). The CDR3 runs 14 residues. Trimming took off 8 bases at V and 8 bases at J, with 21 bases between the two ends. In germline, CDR1 is MNHEY, CDR2 SMNVEV (reference sequence). The CDR3 reads CASCPGTLPIGYTF. CDR3 in DNA: TGTGCCAGCTGTCCCGGGACCTTACCGATCGGCTACACCTTC.

The chain uses TRBV29-1 and TRBJ2-1, with 8 nucleotides matching TRBD2. The CDR3 totals 13 residues. Trimming cost V 3 bases and J 3 bases; bases outside gene matches: 1. The germline V gene encodes CDR1 SQVTM and CDR2 ANQGSEA. Here the CDR3 reads CSVETSDYNEQFF. CDR3 sequence (DNA): TGCAGCGTTGAGACTAGCGACTACAATGAGCAGTTCTTC.

V and J are TRBV6-4 and TRBJ2-5, with TRBD1 identical over 8 bases. V trimming: 6 bases; J trimming: 2 bases; junction bases outside the gene matches: 8. Germline loops: CDR1 MRHNA, CDR2 SNTAGT. The CDR3 totals 15 residues. The CDR3, as DNA: TGTGCCAGCAGGCTCGGGACAGGACTTCAAGAGACCCAGTACTTC. It is translated as CASRLGTGLQETQYF.

The gene calls are TRBV10-2 and TRBJ2-5; 7 bases line up with TRBD2. Trimming took 11 bases from V and 4 from J; bases not matched to a gene: 19. The CDR3 is 16 amino acids. The V gene's germline CDR1 is WSHSY and CDR2 SAAADI. The CDR3 DNA reads as TGCGCCGCGACGCCTGGGGGGGAGGTAGTTGGAGAGACCCAGTACTTC. Protein product: CAATPGGEVVGETQYF.

The V gene is TRBV2, the J gene TRBJ2-2, with a weak D call TRBD2 (6 bases). The V end lost 2 bases, the J end lost 0 bases, and 13 bases lay between the germline ends. This CDR3 has 17 amino acids. From germline, CDR1 is SNHLY and CDR2 FYNNEI. CDR3 residues: CASSERGARSNTGELFF. The DNA of the CDR3 is TGTGCCAGCAGTGAACGCGGGGCACGTTCGAACACCGGGGAGCTGTTTTTT.

The chain carries TRBV7-9 and TRBJ2-5; TRBD2 matches at 7 bases. J gave up 1 base and V 2 bases, and 4 bases lay outside the gene matches. From germline, CDR1 is SEHNR and CDR2 FQNEAQ (reference sequence). The CDR3 covers 15 residues. CDR3 protein: CASSLRLAVQETQYF. The CDR3 DNA is TGTGCCAGCAGCTTACGGCTAGCGGTCCAAGAGACCCAGTACTTC.

The V call is TRBV4-2, the J call TRBJ1-6; no definite D call. The V end was cut by 0 bases, the J end by 7 bases, with 19 bases between. This CDR3 is built from 18 residues. CDR1 LGHNA and CDR2 YNFKEQ come from the germline V gene. The CDR3 DNA reads as TGTGCCAGCAGCCAAGATTCTGCGTGGGTGAGTGGGAATTCACCCCTCCACTTT. Amino acid sequence: CASSQDSAWVSGNSPLHF.

This chain links TRBV2 with TRBJ1-1; TRBD1 might be the D (5 bases). The CDR3 runs to 13 residues. Germline CDR1 SNHLY, CDR2 FYNNEI. V lost 6 bases, J lost 2 bases, and 10 bases lay in between. CDR3 amino acids: CASRGASNTEAFF. In DNA, the CDR3 is TGTGCCAGCAGAGGGGCCAGCAACACTGAAGCTTTCTTT.

The V gene is TRBV11-2, the J gene TRBJ2-3, with D unresolved. CDR1 and CDR2 from the germline V gene are SGHAT and FQNNGV. The CDR3 length is 15 residues. Trimming removed 3 bases from V and 0 bases from J, with 10 bases in between. CDR3 nucleotides: TGTGCCAGCAGCTTTGCGCCTTCTAGCACAGATACGCAGTATTTT. It translates to CASSFAPSSTDTQYF.

As for this clone: This same CDR3 is encoded by further DNA sequences in the sample. J is TRBJ1-4 and V is TRBV30; no definite D call. Germline V gene data show CDR1 as GTSNPN and CDR2 as SVGIG (reference sequence). V shed 0 bases and J shed 7 bases, with 6 bases lying between them. The CDR3 is 12 residues long. CDR3 residues: CAWSVLGEKLFF. For the CDR3, the DNA is TGTGCCTGGAGTGTATTAGGTGAAAAACTGTTTTTT. The full variable domain, rest sourced from reference TRBV30 and TRBJ1-4, is SQTIHQWPATLVQPVGSPLSLECTVEGTSNPNLYWYRQAAGRGLQLLFYSVGIGQISSEVPQNLSASRPQDRQFILSSKKLLLSDSGFYLCAWSVLGEKLFFGSGTQLSVL.

The J gene is TRBJ2-5, the V gene TRBV2; 7 bases are shared with TRBD1. The V gene end was trimmed by 0 bases and the J gene end by 0 bases; junction bases not matched to a gene: 1. Germline V CDR1 and CDR2: SNHLY, FYNNEI. CDR3 length: 15 residues. This chain's CDR3 is CASSEAGTDQETQYF. The CDR3 DNA reads TGTGCCAGCAGTGAAGCGGGGACAGACCAAGAGACCCAGTACTTC.